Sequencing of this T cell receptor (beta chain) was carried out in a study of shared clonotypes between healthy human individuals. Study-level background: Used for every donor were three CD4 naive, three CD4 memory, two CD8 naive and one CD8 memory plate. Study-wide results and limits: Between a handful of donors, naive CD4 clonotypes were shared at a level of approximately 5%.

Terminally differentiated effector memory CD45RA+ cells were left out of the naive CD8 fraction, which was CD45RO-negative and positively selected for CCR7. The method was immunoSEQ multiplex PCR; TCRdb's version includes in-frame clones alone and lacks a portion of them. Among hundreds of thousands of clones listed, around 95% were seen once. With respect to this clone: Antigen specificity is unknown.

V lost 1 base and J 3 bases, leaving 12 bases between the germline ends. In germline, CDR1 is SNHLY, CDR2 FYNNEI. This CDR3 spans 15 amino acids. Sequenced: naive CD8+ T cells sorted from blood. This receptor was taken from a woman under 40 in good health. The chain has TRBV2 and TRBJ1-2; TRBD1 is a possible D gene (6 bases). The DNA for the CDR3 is TGTGCCAGCAGTGAAGGATTACAGGGACACTATGGCTACACCTTC. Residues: CASSEGLQGHYGYTF. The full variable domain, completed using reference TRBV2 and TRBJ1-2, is EPEVTQTPSHQVTQMGQEVILRCVPISNHLYFYWYRQILGQKVEFLVSFYNNEISEKSEIFDDQFSVERPDGSNFTLKIRSTKLEDSAMYFCASSEGLQGHYGYTFGSGTRLTVV.